The entry below describes one TCR beta chain. The entry originates in a study of T cell changes during pregnancy in multiple sclerosis. CDR1 and CDR2 (germline): SGHRS, YFSETQ. The V segment lost 3 bases and the J segment 3 bases; nucleotides outside the gene matches: 1. The CDR3 has 13 residues. Some clones are missing from TCRdb's copy, which holds only in-frame ones; the method was immunoSEQ multiplex PCR. The sample includes tens of thousands of clones, about 91% seen only once; the top ten take 0.65% to 1%. The rearrangement joins TRBV5-1 to TRBJ2-3; the match to TRBD1 covers 7 bases. The source is a female donor with multiple sclerosis, enrolled in a pregnancy study. The input for sequencing was peripheral blood, taken before pregnancy. The CDR3 spells CASSSQGTDTQYF. DNA for the CDR3: TGCGCCAGCAGCTCACAGGGGACAGATACGCAGTATTTT.